Shown below are 30 T cell receptor beta chains from a single sample sequenced in a study of cytomegalovirus exposure and HLA in healthy donors. The PCR employed 60 Vbeta primers together with 13 Jbeta primers. Repertoires were generated with immunoSEQ multiplex PCR, while TCRdb's copy carries only in-frame clones and drops some. The sample gives about 90,000 clones, around 85% of which show up once; approximately 2.1% is in the top ten. Sequenced input: PBMCs. The receptors were sampled from a man aged 18 to 29 in good health and CMV-seronegative.

The rearrangement uses TRBV11-3 and TRBJ1-1; tentatively, D is TRBD1 (5 bases). V lost 2 bases and J lost 6, with 10 bases in between. In germline, CDR1 is SGHNT, CDR2 YENEEA. There are 13 residues in the CDR3. CDR3 DNA sequence: TGTGCCAGCAGCTTATGGGGGGGGGCTGAAGCTTTCTTT. Protein sequence: CASSLWGGAEAFF.

The V gene is TRBV5-1, the J gene TRBJ1-1; 7 nucleotides match TRBD1. The CDR3 totals 15 residues. Trimming removed 3 bases from V and 0 bases from J; junction bases left unmatched: 5. Germline-derived CDR1 and CDR2 are SGHRS and YFSETQ. CDR3 loop: CASSSRDSVNTEAFF. CDR3 in DNA: TGCGCCAGCAGCTCCCGGGACAGCGTGAACACTGAAGCTTTCTTT.

The count of this clone is one. This chain joins TRBV19 and TRBJ2-2; a weak D match, TRBD1 (6 bases). V lost 6 bases and J 3 bases, leaving 14 bases between the germline ends. The CDR3 has 15 amino acids. Germline V gene lookup returns CDR1 LNHDA and CDR2 SQIVND (reference sequence). The CDR3 nucleotides are TGTGCCAGTAGGACAGGACAGCGGTACACCGGGGAGCTGTTTTTT. It is translated as CASRTGQRYTGELFF.

In its sample, this clone is medium-sized. The chain has TRBV6-1 and TRBJ2-3; maybe TRBD1 (6 bases). Deletions cut 5 bases from V and 0 bases from J, with 12 bases between. The CDR3 contains 15 residues. Per germline, CDR1 MNHNS and CDR2 SASEGT. Written as DNA, the CDR3 is TGTGCCAGCAGTAAAAGCAGGGGAAGCACAGATACGCAGTATTTT. Translated: CASSKSRGSTDTQYF.

CDR3 protein: CASSRRTGGMNEQFF. Here the CDR3 DNA reads TGTGCCAGCAGCAGACGGACAGGGGGCATGAATGAGCAGTTCTTC. The chain has TRBV7-9 and TRBJ2-1; 11 bases match TRBD1. This CDR3 is 15 amino acids long. V lost 5 bases to trimming and J lost 7 bases; unmatched junction nucleotides: 7. Germline V CDR1 and CDR2: SEHNR, FQNEAQ (reference sequence).

V is TRBV19 and J is TRBJ2-7; D perhaps matches TRBD1 (5 bases). Trimming shortened V by 3 bases and J by 5 bases, and 11 bases separated the two germline ends. CDR3 length: 13 residues. Germline V gene lookup returns CDR1 LNHDA and CDR2 SQIVND (reference sequence). The CDR3: CASSITRAHEQYF. The CDR3 region has the DNA TGTGCCAGTAGTATCACCAGGGCCCACGAGCAGTACTTC.

The chain carries TRBV18 and TRBJ1-1; no firm D call. The V gene's germline CDR1 is KGHSH and CDR2 LQKENI. The CDR3 is 14 residues long. V lost 4 bases and J lost 1, with 10 bases in between. As DNA, the CDR3 is TGTGCCAGCTCACGAGGGAGGGAGAACACTGAAGCTTTCTTT. Amino acids: CASSRGRENTEAFF. The complete variable domain, with remaining parts taken from reference TRBV18 and TRBJ1-1, reads NAGVMQNPRHLVRRRGQEARLRCSPMKGHSHVYWYRQLPEEGLKFMVYLQKENIIDESGMPKERFSAEFPKEGPSILRIQQVVRGDSAAYFCASSRGRENTEAFFGQGTRLTVV.

The rearrangement uses TRBV30 and TRBJ1-4, with 7 nucleotides matching TRBD1. This CDR3 has 15 amino acids. V trimming: 1 base; J trimming: 5 bases; junction bases outside the gene matches: 7. CDR1 and CDR2 (germline): GTSNPN, SVGIG (reference sequence). The CDR3 sequence is CAWSGQGTINEKLFF. CDR3 in DNA: TGTGCCTGGAGTGGACAGGGAACCATCAATGAAAAACTGTTTTTT.

This clone was detected once. A read error may account for a junction end that differs from germline. The V gene is TRBV7-9, the J gene TRBJ1-2, with no clear D. The CDR3 sequence is 12 residues long. In germline, CDR1 is SEHNR, CDR2 FQNEAQ (reference sequence). The CDR3 is CSSSLVSYGYTF. Written as DNA, the CDR3 is TGTTCCAGCAGCTTAGTCAGCTATGGCTACACCTTC.

The chain combines TRBV29-1 with TRBJ1-2, with 9 bases aligning to TRBD1. The CDR3 sequence is 15 residues long. J gave up 0 bases and V 7 bases, and 9 bases lay outside the gene matches. Germline-derived CDR1 and CDR2 are SQVTM and ANQGSEA. The CDR3 spells CSAGDRVLANYGYTF. The CDR3 nucleotides are TGCAGCGCCGGGGACAGGGTATTGGCTAACTATGGCTACACCTTC. Full variable domain (remainder filled in from reference TRBV29-1 and TRBJ1-2): SAVISQKPSRDICQRGTSLTIQCQVDSQVTMMFWYRQQPGQSLTLIATANQGSEATYESGFVIDKFPISRPNLTFSTLTVSNMSPEDSSIYLCSAGDRVLANYGYTFGSGTRLTVV.

This chain joins TRBV4-3 and TRBJ1-4, with D possibly TRBD1 on 6 matching bases. This CDR3 has 14 residues. V was trimmed by 0 bases and J by 13 bases, leaving 15 bases between them. Germline CDR1 is LGHNA and CDR2 is YSLEER. CDR3 sequence reads: CASSQDLGAVGLFF. The CDR3 region has the DNA TGCGCCAGCAGCCAAGATTTGGGGGCGGTCGGACTGTTTTTT.

The chain carries TRBV5-1 and TRBJ2-1, with 10 nucleotides matching TRBD2. CDR3 length: 15 amino acids. With V trimmed by 4 bases and J by 2 bases, 3 bases remained unmatched. Germline values: CDR1 SGHRS, CDR2 YFSETQ. The CDR3 reads CASSRAGGAYNEQFF. Here the CDR3 DNA reads TGCGCCAGCAGCCGAGCGGGAGGGGCCTACAATGAGCAGTTCTTC.

The chain carries TRBV30 and TRBJ1-1; 11 positions match TRBD1. J was trimmed by 4 bases and V by 3 bases; bases with no gene match: 1. The CDR3 sequence is 13 residues long. Germline V gene sequence: CDR1 GTSNPN, CDR2 SVGIG (reference sequence). The CDR3 nucleotides are TGTGCCTGGAGGGGACAGGGGGGCACTGAAGCTTTCTTT. Translated, it gives CAWRGQGGTEAFF.

This clone came up a few times. Other nucleotide sequences in the sample specify the same CDR3. The V call is TRBV27, the J call TRBJ1-5; a weak D match, TRBD1 (6 bases). CDR1 is MNHEY, CDR2 SMNVEV, per germline (reference sequence). This CDR3 is built from 14 residues. With 5 bases removed from V and 0 bases from J, the gap between germline ends came to 8 bases. CDR3 amino acids: CASSHRDSNQPQHF. CDR3 DNA: TGTGCCAGCAGTCACAGGGATAGCAATCAGCCCCAGCATTTT.

V usage is TRBV5-4 and J usage is TRBJ2-1, with 15 nucleotides matching TRBD2. The CDR3 is 16 amino acids. V was clipped by 3 bases and J by 7 bases; unmatched bases: 5. Germline assignment: CDR1 SGHNT and CDR2 YYREEE (reference sequence). In DNA form, the CDR3 reads TGTGCCAGCAGCTCCGGACTAGCGGGAGGGCCGAATGAGCAGTTCTTC. Encoded protein: CASSSGLAGGPNEQFF.

This chain connects TRBV7-9 to TRBJ1-2; D is perhaps TRBD1 (5 bases). This CDR3 has 15 amino acids. The V end lost 3 bases, the J end lost 3 bases, and 14 bases lay between the germline ends. The V gene's germline CDR1 is SEHNR and CDR2 FQNEAQ (reference sequence). CDR3 sequence (DNA): TGTGCCAGCAGCTTGGACGGACACCTATACTATGGCTACACCTTC. This sequence encodes CASSLDGHLYYGYTF.

The rearrangement uses TRBV18 and TRBJ1-1; the D is unclear. CDR1 and CDR2 from the germline V gene are KGHSH and LQKENI. The CDR3 has 14 residues. Deletions cut 5 bases from V and 0 bases from J, with 10 bases between. The chain's CDR3 is CASSTTGMNTEAFF. The CDR3 region has the DNA TGTGCCAGCTCAACGACGGGGATGAACACTGAAGCTTTCTTT.

The CDR3 loop is CASSGGPGLALYGYTF. DNA for the CDR3: TGTGCCAGCAGCGGAGGGCCGGGCCTGGCCCTCTATGGCTACACCTTC. The chain is built from TRBV5-4 and TRBJ1-2; D uncertain. Trimming took off 4 bases at V and 4 bases at J, with 20 bases between the two ends. Germline V gives CDR1 SGHNT, CDR2 YYREEE (reference sequence). CDR3 length: 16 residues.

The rearrangement links TRBV27 to TRBJ2-2; perhaps TRBD1 as D (5 bases). CDR1 and CDR2 from the germline V gene are MNHEY and SMNVEV (reference sequence). This CDR3 comprises 12 residues. Trimming cost V 6 bases and J 8 bases, with 10 bases left between them. The CDR3 DNA reads as TGTGCCAGCAGCTTCCAGGGAGGGGAGCTGTTTTTT. Encoded protein: CASSFQGGELFF.

This sequence joins TRBV18 and TRBJ2-1; TRBD2 matches at 12 bases. The V and J ends lost 3 bases and 3 bases, in that order; junction bases with no gene match: 3. Germline V lookup: CDR1 KGHSH, CDR2 LQKENI. The CDR3 is made up of 16 amino acids. Here the CDR3 reads CASSPTTSGSYNEQFF. DNA of the CDR3: TGTGCCAGCTCACCGACGACTAGCGGGAGCTACAATGAGCAGTTCTTC.

This clone was seen a handful of times. The CDR3 region is CASSDYARMNTEAFF. As DNA, the CDR3 is TGTGCCAGCAGTGACTATGCCAGGATGAACACTGAAGCTTTCTTT. This chain joins TRBV2 and TRBJ1-1; D call uncertain. Per germline, CDR1 SNHLY and CDR2 FYNNEI. The length of the CDR3 is 15 residues. The germline V and J ends were trimmed by 3 bases and 0 bases, with 11 bases remaining between them. The complete variable domain, with remaining parts taken from reference TRBV2 and TRBJ1-1, reads EPEVTQTPSHQVTQMGQEVILRCVPISNHLYFYWYRQILGQKVEFLVSFYNNEISEKSEIFDDQFSVERPDGSNFTLKIRSTKLEDSAMYFCASSDYARMNTEAFFGQGTRLTVV.

This chain uses TRBV5-1 with TRBJ2-5; perhaps TRBD1 as D (5 bases). CDR3 length: 14 residues. The V gene's germline CDR1 is SGHRS and CDR2 YFSETQ. V was trimmed by 2 bases and J by 2 bases, leaving 10 bases between them. CDR3 DNA: TGCGCCAGCAGCTTCGACAGCTTACAAGAGACCCAGTACTTC. Protein: CASSFDSLQETQYF.

J is TRBJ2-7 and V is TRBV9, with TRBD1 matching over 9 bases. In germline, CDR1 is SGDLS, CDR2 YYNGEE. The CDR3 is 14 residues long. The V and J ends lost 3 bases and 0 bases, in that order; junction bases with no gene match: 1. CDR3 residues: CASSEQGASYEQYF. CDR3 bases: TGTGCCAGCAGCGAACAGGGGGCCTCCTACGAGCAGTACTTC.

The V gene is TRBV11-2, the J gene TRBJ2-1; 10 bases map to TRBD2. CDR1 is SGHAT and CDR2 is FQNNGV in the germline V gene. This CDR3 has 16 amino acids. V lost 6 bases to trimming and J lost 4 bases; unmatched junction nucleotides: 9. The CDR3 region is CASRPSGTSVYNEQFF. DNA of the CDR3: TGTGCCAGCAGGCCAAGTGGGACTAGCGTTTACAATGAGCAGTTCTTC.

The chain recombines TRBV6-1 with TRBJ2-3; unclear D gene. Germline lookup yields CDR1 MNHNS and CDR2 SASEGT. The CDR3 consists of 14 residues. Trimming removed 6 bases from V and 0 bases from J, with 10 bases in between. CDR3 sequence (DNA): TGTGCCAGCAGGGCTCTTATTAGCACAGATACGCAGTATTTT. The encoded protein is CASRALISTDTQYF.

The chain combines TRBV2 with TRBJ2-7; 11 nucleotides line up with TRBD1. The CDR3 spans 18 residues. In germline, CDR1 is SNHLY, CDR2 FYNNEI. Unmatched junction bases numbered 18, after V lost 5 bases and J lost 6 bases. The CDR3 spells CASSKLGQGALDNAEQYF. The CDR3, as DNA: TGTGCCAGCAGTAAGCTCGGACAGGGGGCGCTCGACAACGCCGAGCAGTACTTC.

The gene calls are TRBV6-1 and TRBJ2-7; TRBD2 matches at 7 bases. The CDR3 has 14 residues. Looked up from germline, CDR1 is MNHNS and CDR2 is SASEGT. J lost 7 bases, V lost 6 bases, and 12 bases had no gene match. CDR3 bases: TGTGCCAGCAGGAAAATAGCGGGTCCGGAGGAGCAGTACTTC. This sequence encodes CASRKIAGPEEQYF.

V is TRBV5-1 and J is TRBJ2-1; 8 nucleotides align to TRBD2. Germline-derived CDR1 and CDR2 are SGHRS and YFSETQ. V shed 0 bases, J shed 8 bases, and the junction held 7 bases outside the gene matches. The CDR3 consists of 15 residues. The CDR3 region is CASSLEAGGPHEQFF. The CDR3 bases are TGCGCCAGCAGCTTGGAGGCGGGAGGACCCCATGAGCAGTTCTTC.

V usage is TRBV6-6 and J usage is TRBJ1-2; no definite D call. Germline V lookup: CDR1 MNHNY, CDR2 SVGAGI (reference sequence). Trimming cost V 5 bases and J 7 bases, with 17 bases left between them. The CDR3 has 14 amino acids. CDR3 coding DNA: TGTGCCAGCAGTAACAAGGCGTTGACTCCTGGCTACACCTTC. Its translation: CASSNKALTPGYTF.

This clone was seen a single time. V and J are TRBV29-1 and TRBJ1-1, with TRBD1 matching 7 bases. V shed 7 bases and J 2 bases; nucleotides not matched to a gene: 4. CDR1 SQVTM and CDR2 ANQGSEA come from the germline V gene. This CDR3 comprises 12 residues. For the CDR3, the DNA is TGCAGCGCCAGGACAGGCAACACTGAAGCTTTCTTT. This encodes CSARTGNTEAFF.